These 12 T cell receptor beta chains came from one sample sequenced in a study of cytotoxic CD8 clonotypes in ibrutinib-treated CLL. Produced via immunoSEQ multiplex PCR; TCRdb's table is partial and in-frame only. The table has about 140,000 clones, about 80% seen once; the top ten hold about 29%. The sample was PBMCs, taken after 12 months of ibrutinib treatment. These receptors were collected from a human donor with chronic lymphocytic leukemia.

CDR3 bases: TGTGCCAGTAGTATAGGTCGGAACCGTGAAGCTTTCTTT. This gives the protein CASSIGRNREAFF. The V and J genes are TRBV19 and TRBJ1-1; unclear D gene. V was cut by 1 base and J by 7 bases, with 10 bases left in between. CDR1 and CDR2 from the germline V gene are LNHDA and SQIVND (reference sequence). The CDR3 is 13 amino acids.

The chain couples TRBV4-1 to TRBJ1-1, with D tentatively TRBD1 (5 bases). Germline V lookup: CDR1 MGHRA, CDR2 YSYEKL. This CDR3 has 17 residues. V lost 1 base and J 1 base, leaving 16 bases between the germline ends. The CDR3 is CASSQVFLFGGNTEAFF. The CDR3 DNA is TGCGCCAGCAGCCAAGTGTTTCTGTTCGGGGGGAACACTGAAGCTTTCTTT.

The CDR3 DNA reads TGTGCCTGGAGTGCCCAAGGGGATCAGCCCCAGCATTTT. This encodes CAWSAQGDQPQHF. The chain couples TRBV30 to TRBJ1-5, with D tentatively TRBD1 (5 bases). The germline gives CDR1 GTSNPN, CDR2 SVGIG (reference sequence). V gave up 1 base and J gave up 5 bases, with 9 bases separating them. This CDR3 region has 13 residues.

This clone was recorded only once. The chain employs TRBV29-1 and TRBJ2-3; D possibly uses TRBD1 or TRBD2 (5 bases each). CDR1 is SQVTM and CDR2 is ANQGSEA in the germline V gene. V was cut by 6 bases and J by 5 bases, with 21 bases left in between. The CDR3 covers 15 residues. The CDR3 protein is CSVTPAALGVDTQYF. CDR3 DNA: TGCAGCGTCACCCCAGCGGCACTGGGGGTAGATACGCAGTATTTT.

CDR3 DNA: TGTGCCAGCAGTTACGGAGGGGTTGGCCAGCCCCAGCATTTT. This sequence encodes CASSYGGVGQPQHF. This chain links TRBV6-5 with TRBJ1-5; maybe TRBD1 (5 bases). The V gene lost 2 bases and the J gene lost 7 bases, with 12 bases spanning the gap. CDR3 length: 14 residues. CDR1 and CDR2 (germline): MNHEY, SVGAGI.

The chain joins TRBV18 to TRBJ1-2, with TRBD1 matching 9 bases. CDR1 and CDR2 (germline): KGHSH, LQKENI. The trim removed 2 bases at V and 4 bases at J, leaving 8 bases unmatched. CDR3 length equals 16 residues. CDR3 in amino acids: CASSPMDTGGGYGYTF. The CDR3 DNA is TGTGCCAGCTCACCAATGGATACAGGGGGCGGCTATGGCTACACCTTC.

The chain has TRBV28 and TRBJ2-7; 8 bases are a match to TRBD1. The CDR3 runs 15 residues. Germline-derived CDR1 and CDR2 are MDHEN and SYDVKM. J lost 3 bases, V lost 1 base, and 5 bases had no gene match. The CDR3 region is CASSLLGQGVYEQYF. CDR3 nucleotides: TGTGCCAGCAGTTTATTAGGACAGGGAGTCTACGAGCAGTACTTC.

The gene calls are TRBV5-6 and TRBJ2-7; no definite D call. The V end was cut by 1 base, the J end by 4 bases, with 18 bases between. This CDR3 region has 16 residues. Germline V gene data show CDR1 as SGHDT and CDR2 as YYEEEE. The CDR3 is CASSLYSEAPKYEQYF. CDR3 sequence (DNA): TGTGCCAGCAGCTTGTATTCTGAGGCGCCGAAGTACGAGCAGTACTTC.

The chain uses TRBV19 and TRBJ2-7; TRBD1 aligns across 8 bases. Germline V CDR1 and CDR2: LNHDA, SQIVND (reference sequence). V trimming: 7 bases; J trimming: 0 bases; junction bases outside the gene matches: 17. The CDR3 totals 18 residues. For the CDR3, the DNA is TGTGCCAGTATCGGACAGGGTAAGTTCATCTTGTCCTCCTACGAGCAGTACTTC. This gives the protein CASIGQGKFILSSYEQYF. Combining the CDR3 with reference TRBV19 and TRBJ2-7 gives the whole variable domain DGGITQSPKYLFRKEGQNVTLSCEQNLNHDAMYWYRQDPGQGLRLIYYSQIVNDFQKGDIAEGYSVSREKKESFPLTVTSAQKNPTAFYLCASIGQGKFILSSYEQYFGPGTRLTVT.

This clone was observed a single time. This sequence joins TRBV28 and TRBJ2-7; 9 bases fit TRBD1. The CDR3 covers 14 residues. V shed 6 bases and J 0 bases; nucleotides not matched to a gene: 3. Germline CDR1 is MDHEN and CDR2 is SYDVKM. The CDR3 nucleotides read TGTGCCAGCAGGGGGACAGGGAACTCCTACGAGCAGTACTTC. Amino acid sequence: CASRGTGNSYEQYF.

The chain uses TRBV27 and TRBJ2-7; the D gene is possibly TRBD2 (6 bases). Between the trimmed V and J ends, which lost 0 bases and 0 bases, there was a span of 9 bases. CDR3 length: 15 residues. Looked up from germline, CDR1 is MNHEY and CDR2 is SMNVEV (reference sequence). In nucleotides, the CDR3 is TGTGCCAGCAGTTTATCTAGCGGAGACTCCTACGAGCAGTACTTC. Translated: CASSLSSGDSYEQYF.

CDR3 region: CASSKDRGHSYEQYF. For the CDR3, the DNA is TGTGCCAGCAGTAAGGACAGGGGACATTCCTACGAGCAGTACTTC. V is TRBV27 and J is TRBJ2-7; TRBD1 matches 9 bases. Germline values: CDR1 MNHEY, CDR2 SMNVEV (reference sequence). V was pared by 5 bases and J by 1 base, with 6 bases of the junction left unmatched. The CDR3 covers 15 residues.